Listed here are 8 T cell receptor beta chains from one sample, sequenced in a study of regulatory and conventional T cells in RAG deficiency. Regulatory T cells were sorted from blood as CD4+ CD25-high CD127-low cells. Libraries were prepared by immunoSEQ multiplex PCR; TCRdb keeps only in-frame clonotypes and omits some of them. Among about 12,000 clones listed, approximately 93% were seen once. These data were also filed under a second study, of regulatory T cells. From that report: The primer mix had 52 TRBV and 13 TRBJ primers.

The sequencing input was CD127- CD25+ CD4+ Tregs sorted from blood. The receptors derive from a human donor in good health.

The chain combines TRBV19 with TRBJ2-2; D is uncertain. Germline V gene lookup returns CDR1 LNHDA and CDR2 SQIVND (reference sequence). The V gene lost 3 bases and the J gene lost 1 base, with 12 bases spanning the gap. The CDR3 extends over 16 amino acids. CDR3 coding DNA: TGTGCCAGTAGTATTAAGCCCACGTGGAACACCGGGGAGCTGTTTTTT. This sequence encodes CASSIKPTWNTGELFF.

CDR3 sequence (DNA): TGTGCCAGCAGCTTCCGGGTCAACACTGAAGCTTTCTTT. This translates into CASSFRVNTEAFF. This chain uses TRBV7-3 with TRBJ1-1; no clear D. This CDR3 has 13 amino acids. CDR1 and CDR2 (germline): SGHTA, FQGTGA. Trimming took off 3 bases at V and 2 bases at J, with 7 bases between the two ends.

The chain couples TRBV7-3 to TRBJ2-1; no firm D call. Germline V gene lookup returns CDR1 SGHTA and CDR2 FQGTGA. The CDR3 extends over 13 amino acids. V lost 5 bases, J lost 4 bases, and 9 bases lay in between. The CDR3 DNA reads as TGTGCCAGCAGCCGCGCAGGTTACAATGAGCAGTTCTTC. Translated, it gives CASSRAGYNEQFF.

The CDR3 loop is CASSPELVQGYEQYF. As DNA, the CDR3 is TGTGCCAGCTCACCAGAGTTGGTACAGGGGTACGAGCAGTACTTC. The genes are TRBV18 and TRBJ2-7; TRBD1 matches at 7 bases. Germline-derived CDR1 and CDR2 are KGHSH and LQKENI. The CDR3 has 15 residues. V lost 2 bases and J lost 4; bases outside the gene matches: 8.

The rearrangement joins TRBV2 to TRBJ1-5; 8 bases are a match to TRBD1. J lost 6 bases, V lost 6 bases, and 10 bases had no gene match. CDR3 size: 15 residues. Germline V gene lookup returns CDR1 SNHLY and CDR2 FYNNEI. CDR3 sequence reads: CASSTGQGRGQPQHF. As DNA, the CDR3 is TGTGCCAGCAGCACCGGACAGGGACGTGGTCAGCCCCAGCATTTT.

A single count supports this clone. The rearrangement uses TRBV4-1 and TRBJ2-5; 8 bases map to TRBD1. The CDR3 runs to 19 residues. CDR1 and CDR2 (germline): MGHRA, YSYEKL. V gave up 4 bases and J gave up 5 bases; unmatched junction bases: 21. The CDR3 nucleotides read TGCGCCAGCAGCCGGAGACAGGGGAGAGGATATAACCTAAGGGAGACCCAGTACTTC. Translation gives CASSRRQGRGYNLRETQYF.

V gene TRBV4-1 combines with J gene TRBJ2-1; TRBD2 aligns across 8 bases. J gave up 4 bases and V 1 base, and 9 bases lay outside the gene matches. This CDR3 contains 17 residues. Germline-derived CDR1 and CDR2 are MGHRA and YSYEKL. Written as DNA, the CDR3 is TGCGCCAGCAGCCAAGTCCCTACTAGCGGTGGGTACAATGAGCAGTTCTTC. It specifies CASSQVPTSGGYNEQFF.

The chain carries TRBV5-1 and TRBJ1-5, with D perhaps TRBD1 (6 bases). V was trimmed by 4 bases and J by 3 bases, leaving 14 bases between them. CDR1 and CDR2 (germline): SGHRS, YFSETQ. CDR3 length: 15 residues. In nucleotides, the CDR3 is TGCGCCAGCAGCCCACAGGGTCATGCCAATCAGCCCCAGCATTTT. This translates into CASSPQGHANQPQHF.